The 19 T cell receptor beta chains presented below share a single source sample, sequenced in a study of OX40 agonist ivuxolimab in advanced cancers. Method: immunoSEQ multiplex PCR; TCRdb's copy keeps in-frame clones and lacks some. The data show approximately 77,000 clones, less than 95% seen once. This specimen consisted of CD4+ or CD8+ T cells sorted from blood, obtained in a trial of the OX40 agonist ivuxolimab. The receptors were sampled from an adult with an advanced solid tumor such as melanoma, head and neck, liver or kidney cancer.

This clone was picked up one time. The gene calls are TRBV12-5 and TRBJ2-7, with a weak D call TRBD2 (7 bases). Trimming cost V 0 bases and J 3 bases, with 15 bases left between them. Germline lookup yields CDR1 LGHNT and CDR2 FRNRAP. The CDR3 loop spans 16 amino acids. As DNA, the CDR3 is TGTGCTAGTGGTTTGGTACAAACGGGGGGCCTCTACGAGCAGTACTTC. It codes for CASGLVQTGGLYEQYF.

The CDR3 sequence is CASSLEQGSYEQYF. CDR3 nucleotide sequence: TGTGCCAGCAGCTTAGAACAGGGATCCTACGAGCAGTACTTC. This chain connects TRBV7-7 to TRBJ2-7; weak D call: TRBD1 (6 bases). This CDR3 contains 14 residues. Deletions cut 1 base from V and 1 base from J, with 8 bases between. Germline V CDR1 and CDR2: SSHAT, FNYEAQ (reference sequence).

This sequence joins TRBV4-2 and TRBJ2-1; no definite D call. Germline V CDR1 and CDR2: LGHNA, YNFKEQ. The CDR3 loop spans 14 amino acids. V was cut by 0 bases and J by 8 bases, with 11 bases left in between. This CDR3 reads CASSQDHSNDEQFF. In DNA form, the CDR3 reads TGTGCCAGCAGCCAAGATCATAGCAACGATGAGCAGTTCTTC.

The chain joins TRBV5-1 to TRBJ1-6; TRBD1 matches at 10 bases. The CDR3 length is 15 residues. V shed 4 bases and J 10 bases; nucleotides not matched to a gene: 8. Germline CDR1 and CDR2: SGHRS and YFSETQ. The CDR3 loop is CASSPGTGAGSPLHF. In DNA, the CDR3 is TGCGCCAGCAGCCCGGGGACAGGGGCTGGATCACCCCTCCACTTT.

The chain recombines TRBV5-1 with TRBJ2-3, with no clear D. Germline V gene lookup returns CDR1 SGHRS and CDR2 YFSETQ. The CDR3 length is 15 residues. Trimming pared 0 bases from V and 2 bases from J, leaving 10 bases between. CDR3 residues: CASSLGRITTDTQYF. Here the CDR3 DNA reads TGCGCCAGCAGCTTGGGACGGATTACCACAGATACGCAGTATTTT.

The chain uses TRBV5-8 and TRBJ1-2; D is ambiguous. This CDR3 has 13 residues. V was cut by 0 bases and J by 8 bases, with 11 bases left in between. The germline gives CDR1 SGHTS, CDR2 YDEGEE. CDR3 residues: CASSLADLSGYTF. CDR3 DNA sequence: TGTGCCAGCAGCTTGGCGGACTTATCGGGCTACACCTTC.

The genes are TRBV4-2 and TRBJ2-5; TRBD2 aligns across 13 bases. Germline CDR1 is LGHNA and CDR2 is YNFKEQ. The CDR3 extends over 17 amino acids. Trimming cost V 3 bases and J 5 bases; bases outside gene matches: 9. The CDR3 spells CASSQSTSGGASETQYF. The CDR3 nucleotides are TGTGCCAGCAGCCAGTCCACTAGCGGGGGGGCCTCGGAGACCCAGTACTTC.

The chain combines TRBV19 with TRBJ2-6, with unresolved D. The CDR3 has 15 residues. CDR1 is LNHDA, CDR2 SQIVND, per germline (reference sequence). V was trimmed by 4 bases and J by 0 bases, leaving 7 bases between them. This CDR3 is CASSTTPSGANVLTF. The CDR3 DNA is TGTGCCAGTAGTACCACACCCTCTGGGGCCAACGTCCTGACTTTC.

The chain links TRBV9 to TRBJ2-4; D gene ambiguous. Looked up from germline, CDR1 is SGDLS and CDR2 is YYNGEE. The length of the CDR3 is 13 residues. The V gene lost 1 base and the J gene lost 4 bases, with 6 bases spanning the gap. CDR3 in amino acids: CASSVPGKNIQYF. The CDR3 DNA is TGTGCCAGCAGCGTACCTGGAAAAAACATTCAGTACTTC.

The V gene is TRBV29-1, the J gene TRBJ2-5, with D hard to call. This CDR3 comprises 12 residues. The germline V gene has CDR1 SQVTM and CDR2 ANQGSEA. V lost 6 bases and J 6 bases, leaving 14 bases between the germline ends. Here the CDR3 DNA reads TGCAGCGTGCGGAGAGTCAGTAAGACCCAGTACTTC. Translating it yields CSVRRVSKTQYF.

This clone came up a few times. The chain's CDR3 is CASSQVLASGSYEQYF. The CDR3 region has the DNA TGTGCCAGCAGCCAAGTGCTGGCTAGCGGCTCCTACGAGCAGTACTTC. V gene TRBV4-2 combines with J gene TRBJ2-7, with 7 bases lining up with TRBD2. The length of the CDR3 is 16 residues. The germline V gene encodes CDR1 LGHNA and CDR2 YNFKEQ. V shed 1 base, J shed 0 bases, and the junction held 6 bases outside the gene matches.

The chain uses TRBV5-1 and TRBJ2-2; D is uncertain. Trimming cost V 4 bases and J 0 bases, with 7 bases left between them. The CDR3 covers 14 residues. Germline-derived CDR1 and CDR2 are SGHRS and YFSETQ. CDR3: CASSPKTNTGELFF. The CDR3 DNA follows: TGCGCCAGCAGCCCCAAAACGAACACCGGGGAGCTGTTTTTT. The full variable domain, completed using reference TRBV5-1 and TRBJ2-2, is KAGVTQTPRYLIKTRGQQVTLSCSPISGHRSVSWYQQTPGQGLQFLFEYFSETQRNKGNFPGRFSGRQFSNSRSEMNVSTLELGDSALYLCASSPKTNTGELFFGEGSRLTVL.

CDR3 protein: CASRGLQGQTEAFF. CDR3 sequence (DNA): TGTGCCAGTCGTGGTCTCCAGGGGCAAACTGAAGCTTTCTTT. The chain is built from TRBV19 and TRBJ1-1; maybe TRBD1 (6 bases). This CDR3 has 14 amino acids. Trimming removed 8 bases at V and 5 bases at J, with 18 bases between. Germline V lookup: CDR1 LNHDA, CDR2 SQIVND (reference sequence).

J is TRBJ2-5 and V is TRBV9, with D maybe TRBD2 (5 bases). The V and J ends lost 4 bases and 5 bases respectively, with 12 bases between them. The CDR3 is made up of 13 amino acids. Germline V gene lookup returns CDR1 SGDLS and CDR2 YYNGEE. CDR3 sequence (DNA): TGTGCCAGCAGCTTCACAACGGGGGAGACCCAGTACTTC. It is translated as CASSFTTGETQYF.

This chain joins TRBV28 and TRBJ2-6, with D maybe TRBD2 (5 bases). The CDR3 runs 16 residues. The germline gives CDR1 MDHEN, CDR2 SYDVKM. The germline V and J ends were trimmed by 2 bases and 0 bases, with 8 bases remaining between them. This chain's CDR3 is CASSLRDYSGANVLTF. Written as DNA, the CDR3 is TGTGCCAGCAGTTTACGGGATTACTCTGGGGCCAACGTCCTGACTTTC.

This chain connects TRBV4-1 to TRBJ2-5, with unresolved D. Trimming stripped 2 bases from V and 1 base from J, with 11 bases between. Germline lookup yields CDR1 MGHRA and CDR2 YSYEKL. This CDR3 is built from 15 residues. In nucleotides, the CDR3 is TGCGCCAGCAGCCAATACCTGGACGCCCAAGAGACCCAGTACTTC. Translated: CASSQYLDAQETQYF.

This clone was seen once. An end of the junction differs from the germline gene, which may be a read error. This rearrangement joins TRBV7-9 to TRBJ2-4; D may be TRBD1 (5 bases). The V gene's germline CDR1 is SEHNR and CDR2 FQNEAQ (reference sequence). The CDR3 spans 14 residues. The CDR3 nucleotides read TGTGCCAGCGGCTTAGGTTCCAGGGTAAACATTCAGTACTTC. Translated: CASGLGSRVNIQYF.

V is TRBV6-5 and J is TRBJ2-7, with TRBD1 identical over 7 bases. CDR1 and CDR2 from the germline V gene are MNHEY and SVGAGI. This CDR3 comprises 14 residues. Trimming at V came to 3 bases and at J to 4 bases, leaving 6 bases not matched to a gene. CDR3 DNA sequence: TGTGCCAGCAGTTATAGGGGACAGAGATACGAGCAGTACTTC. It encodes CASSYRGQRYEQYF.

V gene TRBV6-5 combines with J gene TRBJ1-5, with D possibly matching TRBD1 (5 bases). Germline-derived CDR1 and CDR2 are MNHEY and SVGAGI. The CDR3 length is 13 residues. V was clipped by 6 bases and J by 6 bases, with 12 bases between them. CDR3: CASRNGGGQPQHF. In DNA form, the CDR3 reads TGTGCCAGCAGAAACGGGGGGGGTCAGCCCCAGCATTTT.